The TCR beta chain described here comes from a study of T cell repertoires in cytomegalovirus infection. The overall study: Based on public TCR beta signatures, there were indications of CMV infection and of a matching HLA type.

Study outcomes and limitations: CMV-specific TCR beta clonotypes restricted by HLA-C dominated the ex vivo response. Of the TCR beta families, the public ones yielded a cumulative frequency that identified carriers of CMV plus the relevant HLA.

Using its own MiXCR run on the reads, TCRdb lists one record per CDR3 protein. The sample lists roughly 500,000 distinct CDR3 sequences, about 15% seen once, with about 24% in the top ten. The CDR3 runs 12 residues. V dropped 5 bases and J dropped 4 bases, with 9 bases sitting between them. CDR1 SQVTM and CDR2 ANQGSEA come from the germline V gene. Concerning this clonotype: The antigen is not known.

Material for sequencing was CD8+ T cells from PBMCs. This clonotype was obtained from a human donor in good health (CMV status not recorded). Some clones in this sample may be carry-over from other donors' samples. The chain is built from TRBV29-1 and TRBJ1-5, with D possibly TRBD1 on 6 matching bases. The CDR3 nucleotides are TGCAGCGTTACGGACAGTAATCAGCCCCAGCATTTT. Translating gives CSVTDSNQPQHF.